This entry is about one T cell receptor beta chain. The germline V gene encodes CDR1 SGHTA and CDR2 FQGNSA. The CDR3 is 15 amino acids. V trimming: 5 bases; J trimming: 9 bases; junction bases outside the gene matches: 13. These data originate in a study of blood T cell repertoires in COVID-19. The overall study: The cDNA or gDNA used as material had been derived from T cells, B-cell-depleted T cells, or PBMCs.

How the authors handled the data: Amplified reference gene primers provided the basis for estimating nucleated cell counts. The data were produced by immunoSEQ multiplex PCR, yet TCRdb's version contains in-frame clones alone and is incomplete. V and J calls plus clone size are reproduced from that table; the DNA served to infer D and trimming. The sample lists about 88,000 clones, about 90% occurring once. Input material: peripheral blood. This receptor was identified in a man older than 75 with acute or convalescent COVID-19. This chain uses TRBV7-2 with TRBJ2-1, with 7 bases aligning to TRBD2. CDR3 in DNA: TGTGCCAGCAGCGACAGAACGGGAGGCCCTAGTGAGCAGTTCTTC. Amino acid sequence: CASSDRTGGPSEQFF.